The clone carrying this TCR beta chain occurred a few times. The CDR3 runs to 14 residues. Germline V gene sequence: CDR1 SGHTA, CDR2 FQGNSA. Unmatched junction bases numbered 4, after V lost 5 bases and J lost 4 bases. Per sample, at least 5 micrograms of total RNA were extracted. The sample is drawn from a study of blood T cells in healthy people across ages. Using a J-beta primer mix together with a sample-barcoded 5' primer, a second PCR was run for about 7 to 12 cycles. Individual samples furnished no less than 2.5 million CDR3-containing paired-end reads apiece. One entry per CDR3 protein, called by TCRdb with MiXCR from the 5' RACE reads. The table shows hundreds of thousands of distinct CDR3 sequences, with 46% occurring only once.

This chain uses TRBV7-2 with TRBJ2-1; 8 nucleotides agree with TRBD2. Sequenced input: blood. This clonotype originated in a man older than 75 in good health. CDR3 sequence: CASSPSGPYNEQFF. CDR3 DNA: TGTGCCAGCAGCCCTAGCGGGCCATACAATGAGCAGTTCTTC. The full variable domain, with the rest looked up from reference TRBV7-2 and TRBJ2-1, is GAGVSQSPSNKVTEKGKDVELRCDPISGHTALYWYRQSLGQGLEFLIYFQGNSAPDKSGLPSDRFSAERTGGSVSTLTIQRTQQEDSAVYLCASSPSGPYNEQFFGPGTRLTVL.